Presented here are 3 T cell receptor beta chains from one specimen sequenced in a study of blood T cell repertoires in COVID-19. Sequenced by immunoSEQ multiplex PCR; TCRdb stores in-frame clones only, minus some. The table shows about 290,000 clones, with around 90% occurring only once. The sample consisted of peripheral blood. All receptors derive from a woman aged 40 to 50 who had recovered from COVID-19.

Written as DNA, the CDR3 is TGTGCCAGCAGTTATGGGACTAGCGTAGGAATCTACGAGCAGTACTTC. Amino acid sequence: CASSYGTSVGIYEQYF. The chain combines TRBV6-5 with TRBJ2-7, with 10 nucleotides matching TRBD2. V shed 3 bases, J shed 3 bases, and the junction held 8 bases outside the gene matches. Germline V CDR1 and CDR2: MNHEY, SVGAGI. The CDR3 totals 16 residues.

This chain uses TRBV19 with TRBJ2-7; 8 bases agree with TRBD1. The CDR3 runs 15 residues. Germline CDR1 LNHDA, CDR2 SQIVND (reference sequence). Unmatched junction bases numbered 5, after V lost 1 base and J lost 3 bases. The DNA for the CDR3 is TGTGCCAGTAGTATAGGGGACAGGAAGGACTACGAGCAGTACTTC. Protein sequence: CASSIGDRKDYEQYF.

The chain combines TRBV3-1 (or the pseudogene TRBV3-2) with TRBJ2-1; 12 bases align to TRBD2. The germline V gene encodes CDR1 LGHDT and CDR2 YNNKEL (reference sequence). CDR3 length: 14 amino acids. V was clipped by 0 bases and J by 9 bases; unmatched bases: 0. The CDR3 reads CASSQELAGGEQFF. CDR3 nucleotide sequence: TGTGCCAGCAGCCAAGAACTAGCGGGAGGTGAGCAGTTCTTC.